The present T cell receptor (beta chain) was sequenced within a study of monozygotic twins with inflammatory bowel disease. This CDR3 has 14 residues. CDR1 is SQVTM and CDR2 is ANQGSEA in the germline V gene. General study findings and limits: The authors found no support for a single strong IBD-associated signal or clonotype.

Total RNA input per TCR library was about 3,400 ng. Nested PCRs (roughly 15 and 9 cycles, two total) were applied to TCRalpha and TCRbeta cDNA. No DNA is given; TCRdb re-called the 5' RACE reads and lists each CDR3 protein once. Its table records about 330,000 distinct CDR3 sequences. Turning to this clonotype: As yet, its antigen is unknown.

V is TRBV29-1 and J is TRBJ2-3; TCRdb's D gene call, TRBD1, goes unchecked for lack of DNA. The sequencing sample was made of blood. The sequence was obtained from a human donor with ulcerative colitis or Crohn's disease, or a healthy co-twin of an affected twin (not recorded which). The CDR3 spells CSVEKETGTDTQYF.